Following are 3 T cell receptor beta chains from one sample sequenced in a study of shared clonotypes between healthy human individuals (TCRdb year 2020). The library was produced with the immunoSEQ multiplex PCR assay. The table comes from immuneACCESS by way of TCRdb, which keeps in-frame sequences with V and J called. Part of the clones is missing from these tables; in studies checked, under half for an unresolved V gene and the rest for unknown reasons. The sample table contains some 500,000 clones; only one count was recorded for 79% of them. In total, the top ten clones hold roughly 12% of the sample. Input material: PBMCs. The receptors originated from a woman aged 40 to 55 in good health. Some clones in this sample may be carry-over from other donors' samples.

The V and J genes are TRBV7-2 and TRBJ1-2; D remains unclear. Looked up from germline, CDR1 is SGHTA and CDR2 is FQGNSA. This CDR3 region has 13 residues. V lost 7 bases and J 2 bases, leaving 11 bases between the germline ends. The CDR3 DNA follows: TGTGCCAGCACGACAACCGAAAACTATGGCTACACCTTC. This encodes CASTTTENYGYTF.

Here the CDR3 DNA reads TGCGCCAGCAGCACGAGCGGGGGTACCTACGAGCAGTACTTC. Its protein is CASSTSGGTYEQYF. The chain combines TRBV5-1 with TRBJ2-7; 8 bases fit TRBD2. Looked up from germline, CDR1 is SGHRS and CDR2 is YFSETQ. This CDR3 contains 14 residues. V was clipped by 4 bases and J by 2 bases; unmatched bases: 5.

The chain recombines TRBV5-1 with TRBJ1-1; TRBD1 matches at 8 bases. This CDR3 has 17 amino acids. V shed 1 base and J 5 bases; nucleotides not matched to a gene: 13. Germline CDR1 SGHRS, CDR2 YFSETQ. The CDR3 DNA is TGCGCCAGCAGCTTGTCCGGACAGGGTGGAATAGGGACTGAAGCTTTCTTT. It encodes CASSLSGQGGIGTEAFF.